The 31 T cell receptor beta chains below were found in one sample sequenced in a study of cytomegalovirus exposure and HLA in healthy donors. Vbeta (60) and Jbeta (13) primers were used in the PCR. Produced via immunoSEQ multiplex PCR; TCRdb's table is partial and in-frame only. Found here are some 65,000 clones, more than 70% of them singletons; the top ten hold around 25%. The sequencing sample was made of PBMCs. The receptors shown here come from a woman aged 40 to 49 in good health and CMV-seropositive.

Comment on this clone: Relative to the germline gene, one junction end is altered; a read error may explain this. J is TRBJ1-5 and V is TRBV2; D unresolved. The CDR3 sequence is 15 residues long. Per the germline V gene, CDR1 is SNHLY and CDR2 is FYNNEI. CDR3: CVSRPGDNGNQPQHF. The CDR3 DNA reads TGTGTCAGCAGACCCGGGGATAATGGCAATCAGCCCCAGCATTTT.

This chain's CDR3 is CASSLQAGGHEQYF. The CDR3 bases are TGTGCCAGCAGCTTGCAAGCGGGGGGGCACGAGCAGTACTTC. This chain uses TRBV5-4 with TRBJ2-7, with 10 bases matching TRBD2. The CDR3 loop spans 14 amino acids. V dropped 1 base and J dropped 5; count of bases not matched to a gene: 3. CDR1 is SGHNT and CDR2 is YYREEE in the germline V gene (reference sequence). The full variable domain, in which reference TRBV5-4 and TRBJ2-7 provide the parts outside the CDR3, is ETGVTQSPTHLIKTRGQQVTLRCSSQSGHNTVSWYQQALGQGPQFIFQYYREEENGRGNFPPRFSGLQFPNYSSELNVNALELDDSALYLCASSLQAGGHEQYFGPGTRLTVT.

This clone was observed a handful of times. The rearrangement uses TRBV5-1 and TRBJ1-5, with a tentative D call TRBD1 (6 bases). The germline V gene encodes CDR1 SGHRS and CDR2 YFSETQ. CDR3 length: 14 amino acids. V dropped 4 bases and J dropped 6 bases, with 14 bases sitting between them. The CDR3, as DNA: TGCGCCAGCAGCCCCGAGGGGGGGAGTCAGCCCCAGCATTTT. As protein: CASSPEGGSQPQHF.

The table lists this clone with a few counts. V and J are TRBV27 and TRBJ1-6, with a tentative D call TRBD1 (5 bases). The CDR3 has 14 residues. The V gene's germline CDR1 is MNHEY and CDR2 SMNVEV (reference sequence). The V gene lost 0 bases and the J gene lost 13 bases, with 13 bases spanning the gap. This CDR3 reads CASSLSGGKRPLHF. The CDR3 bases are TGTGCCAGCAGTTTATCGGGGGGGAAACGGCCCCTCCACTTT.

The chain uses TRBV7-2 and TRBJ2-2; TRBD2 aligns across 9 bases. Germline trimming cut 2 bases from V and 5 bases from J; bases unmatched to any gene: 9. Germline loops: CDR1 SGHTA, CDR2 FQGNSA. This CDR3 has 17 residues. The CDR3 DNA follows: TGTGCCAGCAGCTTAAACGCGGGGGGGAGGGGAACCGGGGAGCTGTTTTTT. Translated, it gives CASSLNAGGRGTGELFF.

The genes are TRBV6-6 and TRBJ1-5; D is unclear. CDR3 length equals 14 residues. CDR1 is MNHNY, CDR2 SVGAGI, per germline (reference sequence). Trimming left V 6 bases short and J 0 bases short, with 9 bases between. CDR3: CASSSLNSNQPQHF. CDR3 coding DNA: TGTGCCAGCAGCAGTTTGAATAGCAATCAGCCCCAGCATTTT.

This rearrangement joins TRBV21-1 to TRBJ2-7; the D call in the table, TRBD1, was not verified against the DNA. TRBV21-1 is described as a pseudogene. CDR3 length: 15 residues. The CDR3 coding sequence is TGTGCCAGCTTTCGAACAGGGGACTTCCCGGGGGAGCAGTACTTC. Its translation: CASFRTGDFPGEQYF.

This clone turned up a few times. The rearrangement links TRBV2 to TRBJ1-5; the D is unclear. Germline-derived CDR1 and CDR2 are SNHLY and FYNNEI. CDR3 length: 12 residues. V shed 8 bases and J shed 6 bases, with 11 bases lying between them. CDR3 in amino acids: CASRGGGQPQHF. The CDR3 nucleotides are TGTGCCAGCCGGGGAGGCGGTCAGCCCCAGCATTTT.

The chain recombines TRBV10-2 with TRBJ1-2; 9 bases line up with TRBD1. V lost 11 bases and J lost 6; bases outside the gene matches: 13. Germline-derived CDR1 and CDR2 are WSHSY and SAAADI. The length of the CDR3 is 14 residues. CDR3 DNA sequence: TGCGCCGTCTCCGGGACAGGGCTAATGGATGGCTACACCTTC. Its translation: CAVSGTGLMDGYTF.

This clone was observed a few times. This chain uses TRBV9 with TRBJ2-7, with 10 bases lining up with TRBD1. The junction had 2 bases not matched to a gene; V was cut back by 5 bases and J by 0 bases. This CDR3 contains 14 residues. The V gene's germline CDR1 is SGDLS and CDR2 YYNGEE. This CDR3 is CASRGQGYSYEQYF. CDR3 bases: TGTGCCAGCAGGGGACAGGGGTACTCCTACGAGCAGTACTTC. The variable domain in full, completed from reference TRBV9 and TRBJ2-7, reads DSGVTQTPKHLITATGQRVTLRCSPRSGDLSVYWYQQSLDQGLQFLIQYYNGEERAKGNILERFSAQQFPDLHSELNLSSLELGDSALYFCASRGQGYSYEQYFGPGTRLTVT.

Concerning this clone: Its ends do not fully match the called genes, so a read error is possible. The V and J genes are TRBV7-9 and TRBJ2-1; TRBD2 matches 12 bases. This CDR3 spans 17 amino acids. In germline, CDR1 is SEHNR, CDR2 FQNEAQ (reference sequence). CDR3 sequence: CSSSWTSGASSYNEQFF. CDR3 sequence (DNA): TGTTCCAGCAGCTGGACTAGCGGGGCAAGCTCCTACAATGAGCAGTTCTTC. Variable domain in full (rest from reference TRBV7-9 and TRBJ2-1): DTGVSQNPRHKITKRGQNVTFRCDPISEHNRLYWYRQTLGQGPEFLTYFQNEAQLEKSRLLSDRFSAERPKGSFSTLEIQRTEQGDSAMYLCSSSWTSGASSYNEQFFGPGTRLTVL.

There are a few counts of this clone. The rearrangement uses TRBV5-5 and TRBJ1-2, with D maybe TRBD1 (5 bases). The CDR3 is 13 amino acids. V lost 4 bases and J lost 4, with 11 bases in between. CDR1 and CDR2 (germline): SGHKS, YYEKEE (reference sequence). CDR3: CASSPGQSYGYTF. DNA for the CDR3: TGTGCCAGCAGCCCTGGACAAAGCTATGGCTACACCTTC.

This chain joins TRBV5-6 and TRBJ1-6; no clear D. CDR1 and CDR2 (germline): SGHDT, YYEEEE. Trimming removed 4 bases from V and 4 bases from J, with 15 bases in between. This CDR3 contains 16 residues. In nucleotides, the CDR3 is TGTGCCAGCAGCGGCGTCGCGACATCGTATAATTCACCCCTCCACTTT. As protein: CASSGVATSYNSPLHF.

This clone was recorded a few times. This chain joins TRBV6-5 and TRBJ1-2; no clear D gene. V gave up 5 bases and J gave up 8 bases, with 15 bases separating them. The germline CDR1 and CDR2 sequences are MNHEY and SVGAGI. This CDR3 region has 13 residues. As DNA, the CDR3 is TGTGCCAGCAGTCCGAGACCCGAGGGAGGCTACACCTTC. Translated, it gives CASSPRPEGGYTF.

The genes are TRBV10-2 and TRBJ2-7; 8 nucleotides align to TRBD1. This CDR3 region has 15 residues. In germline, CDR1 is WSHSY, CDR2 SAAADI. The ends lost 0 bases at V and 4 bases at J; junction bases unmatched: 5. CDR3 amino acids: CASSESTGEFYEQYF. CDR3 sequence (DNA): TGCGCCAGCAGTGAGTCGACAGGGGAGTTTTACGAGCAGTACTTC.

This chain links TRBV19 with TRBJ2-5; no clear D. V dropped 6 bases and J dropped 2 bases, with 4 bases sitting between them. The V gene's germline CDR1 is LNHDA and CDR2 SQIVND (reference sequence). The CDR3 runs to 11 residues. For the CDR3, the DNA is TGTGCCAGTAGCGTACAAGAGACCCAGTACTTC. Translation: CASSVQETQYF. Filled out from reference TRBV19 and TRBJ2-5, the complete variable domain reads DGGITQSPKYLFRKEGQNVTLSCEQNLNHDAMYWYRQDPGQGLRLIYYSQIVNDFQKGDIAEGYSVSREKKESFPLTVTSAQKNPTAFYLCASSVQETQYFGPGTRLLVL.

The rearrangement uses TRBV7-2 and TRBJ2-3; D is ambiguous. The CDR3 loop spans 12 amino acids. Trimming left V 5 bases short and J 7 bases short, with 10 bases between. Germline V lookup: CDR1 SGHTA, CDR2 FQGNSA. The CDR3 nucleotides are TGTGCCAGCAGCCTGACTGATAATACGCAGTATTTT. It codes for CASSLTDNTQYF.

This chain links TRBV19 with TRBJ2-3; no reliable D call. The CDR3 loop spans 15 amino acids. Germline CDR1 is LNHDA and CDR2 is SQIVND (reference sequence). Deletions cut 4 bases from V and 1 base from J, with 12 bases between. CDR3: CASSSSSVGTDTQYF. The CDR3 coding sequence is TGTGCCAGTAGTAGTTCCAGCGTTGGCACAGATACGCAGTATTTT.

This clone was found a few times. J is TRBJ1-1 and V is TRBV18, with D tentatively TRBD1 (6 bases). V shed 0 bases and J shed 5 bases, with 13 bases lying between them. CDR3 length equals 15 residues. Germline V gene data show CDR1 as KGHSH and CDR2 as LQKENI. CDR3 in DNA: TGTGCCAGCTCACCACCGGGAAGGGGGGGGACTGAAGCTTTCTTT. This sequence encodes CASSPPGRGGTEAFF.

CDR3 loop: CASSFSSNEQFF. The CDR3 coding sequence is TGCGCCAGCAGCTTTAGCAGCAATGAGCAGTTCTTC. The J gene is TRBJ2-1, the V gene TRBV5-1; D is unclear. Trimming took off 2 bases at V and 6 bases at J, with 6 bases between the two ends. Germline-derived CDR1 and CDR2 are SGHRS and YFSETQ. The CDR3 totals 12 residues.

The gene calls are TRBV6-5 and TRBJ2-7, with D maybe TRBD1 (6 bases). CDR1 is MNHEY, CDR2 SVGAGI, per germline. CDR3 length: 12 residues. The CDR3 DNA reads as TGTGCGGAAGGACAGCAAGCCTACGAGCAGTACTTC. Its protein is CAEGQQAYEQYF.

The chain combines TRBV9 with TRBJ1-5; 7 bases align to TRBD1. This CDR3 region has 14 residues. Germline V gene sequence: CDR1 SGDLS, CDR2 YYNGEE. Trimming took 2 bases from V and 5 from J; bases not matched to a gene: 4. CDR3 bases: TGTGCCAGCAGCGTCGGACAGGCGGATCAGCCCCAGCATTTT. This encodes CASSVGQADQPQHF.

The gene calls are TRBV5-4 and TRBJ2-4, with D possibly TRBD2 on 5 matching bases. Germline V lookup: CDR1 SGHNT, CDR2 YYREEE (reference sequence). V was shortened by 0 bases and J by 7 bases, with 8 bases between the two germline ends. The CDR3 consists of 13 residues. The CDR3 spells CASSLERENIQYF. CDR3 nucleotide sequence: TGTGCCAGCAGCTTGGAGAGGGAGAACATTCAGTACTTC.

This clone appeared once. The rearrangement uses TRBV27 and TRBJ2-7; 9 bases are shared with TRBD1. Unmatched junction bases numbered 3, after V lost 4 bases and J lost 5 bases. Germline loops: CDR1 MNHEY, CDR2 SMNVEV (reference sequence). This CDR3 has 13 amino acids. CDR3 DNA: TGTGCCAGCAGTTGGGACAGGGTCCACGAGCAGTACTTC. Protein: CASSWDRVHEQYF.

V gene TRBV7-9 combines with J gene TRBJ2-5, with 7 bases lining up with TRBD1. Per the germline V gene, CDR1 is SEHNR and CDR2 is FQNEAQ (reference sequence). Trimming removed 1 base from V and 3 bases from J; junction bases left unmatched: 5. The CDR3 loop spans 15 amino acids. The CDR3 bases are TGTGCCAGCAGCTTAGATGGCACAGGGGAAGAGACCCAGTACTTC. Translating it yields CASSLDGTGEETQYF.

The chain recombines TRBV11-2 with TRBJ1-1; D remains ambiguous. The CDR3 length is 14 residues. The germline V and J ends were trimmed by 4 bases and 1 base, with 10 bases remaining between them. CDR1 is SGHAT, CDR2 FQNNGV, per germline. The CDR3 region is CASSSNPENTEAFF. The CDR3 DNA follows: TGTGCCAGCAGCTCAAACCCAGAGAACACTGAAGCTTTCTTT.

V is TRBV12-5 and J is TRBJ2-1, with a weak D call TRBD1 (6 bases). V dropped 5 bases and J dropped 11 bases, with 16 bases sitting between them. CDR3 length equals 13 residues. Germline CDR1 and CDR2: LGHNT and FRNRAP. CDR3 loop: CASGQHQGLKQFF. The CDR3 nucleotides are TGTGCTAGTGGTCAGCACCAGGGGCTCAAGCAGTTCTTC.

The chain employs TRBV10-2 and TRBJ2-2; 11 bases fit TRBD2. Germline V lookup: CDR1 WSHSY, CDR2 SAAADI. The CDR3 runs to 17 residues. V shed 4 bases, J shed 2 bases, and the junction held 6 bases outside the gene matches. CDR3 nucleotide sequence: TGCGCCAGCAGTGGGCAGCTAGCGGGGGGAAACACCGGGGAGCTGTTTTTT. It codes for CASSGQLAGGNTGELFF.

The V call is TRBV19, the J call TRBJ2-3; D not resolved. Trimming shortened V by 4 bases and J by 2 bases, and 10 bases separated the two germline ends. The CDR3 has 14 residues. The germline gives CDR1 LNHDA, CDR2 SQIVND (reference sequence). Written as DNA, the CDR3 is TGTGCCAGTAGTAAAAGAGGCACCACAGATACGCAGTATTTT. The encoded protein is CASSKRGTTDTQYF.

The gene calls are TRBV27 and TRBJ2-1; 11 nucleotides align to TRBD2. The CDR3 totals 19 residues. The germline V gene has CDR1 MNHEY and CDR2 SMNVEV (reference sequence). With 3 bases clipped from V and 0 bases from J, the junction kept 10 bases outside the gene matches. The CDR3 bases are TGTGCCAGCAGTTTCCGTAGCGGGGGGGCCGCAAACTCCTACAATGAGCAGTTCTTC. This codes for CASSFRSGGAANSYNEQFF.

The V gene is TRBV5-1, the J gene TRBJ2-3, with 8 bases matching TRBD1. V was clipped by 4 bases and J by 7 bases; unmatched bases: 14. The CDR3 loop spans 16 amino acids. CDR1 and CDR2 (germline): SGHRS, YFSETQ. The CDR3 here is CASSTGQGTGLNTQYF. The CDR3 nucleotides read TGCGCCAGCAGCACCGGACAGGGAACAGGATTAAATACGCAGTATTTT.